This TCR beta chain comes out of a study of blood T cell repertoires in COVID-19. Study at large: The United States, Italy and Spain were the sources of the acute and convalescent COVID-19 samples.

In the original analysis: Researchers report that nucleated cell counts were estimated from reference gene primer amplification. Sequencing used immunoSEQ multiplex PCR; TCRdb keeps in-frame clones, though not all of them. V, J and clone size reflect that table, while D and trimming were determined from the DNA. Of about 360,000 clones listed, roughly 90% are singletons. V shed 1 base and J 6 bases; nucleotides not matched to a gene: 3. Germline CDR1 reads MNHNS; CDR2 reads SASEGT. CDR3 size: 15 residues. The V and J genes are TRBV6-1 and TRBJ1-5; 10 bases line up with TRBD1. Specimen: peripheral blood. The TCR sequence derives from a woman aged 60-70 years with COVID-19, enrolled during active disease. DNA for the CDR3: TGTGCCAGCAGTGAAGTTGGGACAGGGGTTCAGCCCCAGCATTTT. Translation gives CASSEVGTGVQPQHF.